The 30 T cell receptor beta chains listed next were all sequenced from one sample in a study of blood T cell repertoires in COVID-19. TCRdb's table, derived via immunoSEQ multiplex PCR, lists solely in-frame clones and lacks some. The sample carries roughly 86,000 clones, 80% to 85% recorded once. Specimen: peripheral blood. All receptors come from a man between 60 and 75 years old with acute or convalescent COVID-19.

CDR3 nucleotide sequence: TGTGCCAGCAGCCAAGATTGGAGGGCGAGGGGCTACACCTTC. This gives the protein CASSQDWRARGYTF. The chain is built from TRBV3-1 (or the pseudogene TRBV3-2) and TRBJ1-2; the D is unclear. The CDR3 contains 14 residues. Germline CDR1 LGHDT, CDR2 YNNKEL (reference sequence). Deletions cut 0 bases from V and 8 bases from J, with 13 bases between.

This clone was counted a single time. V is TRBV4-1 and J is TRBJ2-6; D is possibly TRBD1 (5 bases). Germline assignment: CDR1 MGHRA and CDR2 YSYEKL. The CDR3 spans 19 residues. V lost 0 bases and J 1 base, leaving 16 bases between the germline ends. CDR3 DNA sequence: TGCGCCAGCAGCCAAGAGGGGCAGAGACCCTTTTCTGGGGCCAACGTCCTGACTTTC. Its protein is CASSQEGQRPFSGANVLTF.

The rearrangement uses TRBV20-1 and TRBJ2-3; maybe TRBD1 (6 bases). This CDR3 is 14 amino acids long. Germline CDR1 and CDR2: DFQATT and SNEGSKA (reference sequence). Trimming shortened V by 3 bases and J by 6 bases, and 16 bases separated the two germline ends. CDR3 bases: TGCAGTGCTAGTAGGGCAGGGGAACGTGATACGCAGTATTTT. Translated: CSASRAGERDTQYF.

The V call is TRBV3-1 (or the pseudogene TRBV3-2), the J call TRBJ2-2; TRBD2 might be the D (6 bases). The CDR3 totals 17 residues. V lost 5 bases and J 3 bases, leaving 19 bases between the germline ends. Germline CDR1 and CDR2: LGHDT and YNNKEL (reference sequence). DNA for the CDR3: TGTGCCAGCAGCTGGGACTTAACCCTAGAGGACACCGGGGAGCTGTTTTTT. It encodes CASSWDLTLEDTGELFF.

The gene calls are TRBV7-2 and TRBJ1-1; D is possibly TRBD1 (5 bases). From germline, CDR1 is SGHTA and CDR2 FQGNSA. V dropped 1 base and J dropped 2 bases, with 11 bases sitting between them. The CDR3 consists of 15 residues. CDR3 in DNA: TGTGCCAGCAGCTTAGACGGCAGGGCTAACACTGAAGCTTTCTTT. As protein: CASSLDGRANTEAFF.

This clone has more than one count but fewer than ten. The chain is built from TRBV5-6 and TRBJ1-2, with 8 bases matching TRBD1. The V and J ends lost 5 bases and 6 bases, in that order; junction bases with no gene match: 12. CDR3 size: 15 residues. The germline CDR1 and CDR2 sequences are SGHDT and YYEEEE. CDR3 DNA sequence: TGTGCCAGCAGACCGACCGCGGAGACAGGGGATGGCTACACCTTC. Encoded protein: CASRPTAETGDGYTF.

The rearrangement links TRBV5-1 to TRBJ1-1; D not certain. The CDR3 covers 15 residues. From germline, CDR1 is SGHRS and CDR2 YFSETQ. The V end lost 4 bases, the J end lost 1 base, and 14 bases lay between the germline ends. The CDR3 reads CASSTYFRGNTEAFF. In DNA form, the CDR3 reads TGCGCCAGCAGCACCTATTTCCGGGGGAACACTGAAGCTTTCTTT.

This chain uses TRBV27 with TRBJ2-7; the D is unclear. The germline CDR1 and CDR2 sequences are MNHEY and SMNVEV (reference sequence). Trimming removed 5 bases at V and 2 bases at J, with 7 bases between. The CDR3 is made up of 12 amino acids. The CDR3 here is CASSNMAYEQYF. CDR3 sequence (DNA): TGTGCCAGCAGTAACATGGCCTACGAGCAGTACTTC.

V is TRBV7-3 and J is TRBJ1-1, with 9 bases matching TRBD1. The CDR3 loop spans 13 amino acids. Germline V gene sequence: CDR1 SGHTA, CDR2 FQGTGA. With 4 bases clipped from V and 5 bases from J, the junction kept 2 bases outside the gene matches. The CDR3, as DNA: TGTGCCAGCAGCTCGGGACAGGGAACTGAAGCTTTCTTT. It encodes CASSSGQGTEAFF.

The chain employs TRBV11-3 and TRBJ1-2; TRBD1 aligns across 10 bases. Germline values: CDR1 SGHNT, CDR2 YENEEA. Trimming took 5 bases from V and 4 from J; bases not matched to a gene: 1. This CDR3 contains 13 residues. CDR3 protein: CASSRTGGYGYTF. The CDR3 bases are TGTGCCAGCAGCCGGACAGGGGGCTATGGCTACACCTTC.

The chain combines TRBV12-5 with TRBJ1-4; the D gene is possibly TRBD1 (5 bases). The germline V gene has CDR1 LGHNT and CDR2 FRNRAP. The CDR3 contains 15 residues. V was clipped by 4 bases and J by 0 bases, with 9 bases between them. In DNA form, the CDR3 reads TGTGCTAGTGGTTCCGGACAAGCAACTAATGAAAAACTGTTTTTT. This gives the protein CASGSGQATNEKLFF.

This chain links TRBV9 with TRBJ1-1; D remains unclear. The V end was cut by 3 bases, the J end by 2 bases, with 11 bases between. The CDR3 loop spans 14 amino acids. In germline, CDR1 is SGDLS, CDR2 YYNGEE. This CDR3 reads CASSGRTDNTEAFF. In DNA form, the CDR3 reads TGTGCCAGCAGCGGGCGGACTGACAACACTGAAGCTTTCTTT.

The CDR3 DNA is TGTGCCAGCAGTCACCGACTAGCGGGGGAGAGGGAGCAGTACTTC. It yields the protein CASSHRLAGEREQYF. The genes are TRBV3-1 (or the pseudogene TRBV3-2) and TRBJ2-7; 12 bases are a match to TRBD2. V gave up 6 bases and J gave up 7 bases; unmatched junction bases: 10. Germline V gives CDR1 LGHDT, CDR2 YNNKEL (reference sequence). This CDR3 region has 15 residues.

V and J are TRBV28 and TRBJ2-3; 7 positions match TRBD1. The CDR3 has 17 amino acids. V gave up 6 bases and J gave up 3 bases; unmatched junction bases: 15. The germline V gene has CDR1 MDHEN and CDR2 SYDVKM. CDR3 DNA: TGTGCCAGCAGCCTTACTGTGAGGGACAGTCTAACAGATACGCAGTATTTT. This sequence encodes CASSLTVRDSLTDTQYF. Full variable domain (missing parts from reference TRBV28 and TRBJ2-3): DVKVTQSSRYLVKRTGEKVFLECVQDMDHENMFWYRQDPGLGLRLIYFSYDVKMKEKGDIPEGYSVSREKKERFSLILESASTNQTSMYLCASSLTVRDSLTDTQYFGPGTRLTVL.

The V and J genes are TRBV5-6 and TRBJ1-1; D gene ambiguous. Germline V gene sequence: CDR1 SGHDT, CDR2 YYEEEE. Trimming stripped 0 bases from V and 1 base from J, with 4 bases between. The CDR3 is 13 residues long. The CDR3 here is CASSLGPNTEAFF. Here the CDR3 DNA reads TGTGCCAGCAGCTTGGGGCCGAACACTGAAGCTTTCTTT.

The V and J genes are TRBV2 and TRBJ2-7; TRBD1 is a possible D gene (6 bases). Germline V CDR1 and CDR2: SNHLY, FYNNEI. Trimming stripped 8 bases from V and 2 bases from J, with 16 bases between. This CDR3 is built from 14 residues. CDR3 coding DNA: TGTGCCAGCGGCCGAGACAGGACGACCTACGAGCAGTACTTC. It specifies CASGRDRTTYEQYF.

The rearrangement uses TRBV5-1 and TRBJ2-5; the D gene is possibly TRBD2 (6 bases). Germline V gene lookup returns CDR1 SGHRS and CDR2 YFSETQ. CDR3 length equals 13 residues. Trimming removed 4 bases from V and 4 bases from J, with 11 bases in between. The CDR3 sequence is CASSPAGGETQYF. CDR3 bases: TGCGCCAGCAGCCCGGCCGGGGGAGAGACCCAGTACTTC.

The chain carries TRBV7-9 and TRBJ1-5, with 10 bases lining up with TRBD1. V shed 1 base, J shed 4 bases, and the junction held 7 bases outside the gene matches. There are 17 residues in the CDR3. Germline assignment: CDR1 SEHNR and CDR2 FQNEAQ (reference sequence). The CDR3 region is CASSLGRGTGENQPQHF. CDR3 in DNA: TGTGCCAGCAGCTTAGGGAGGGGGACAGGGGAAAATCAGCCCCAGCATTTT.

Here the CDR3 DNA reads TGTGCCAGCAGCCAAGATTTGACCAGGGGGCACTCACCCCTCCACTTT. Its translation: CASSQDLTRGHSPLHF. The chain employs TRBV3-1 (or the pseudogene TRBV3-2) and TRBJ1-6, with 8 bases identical to TRBD1. The germline V gene encodes CDR1 LGHDT and CDR2 YNNKEL (reference sequence). The V segment lost 0 bases and the J segment 10 bases; nucleotides outside the gene matches: 8. CDR3 size: 16 residues.

The J gene is TRBJ2-3, the V gene TRBV10-3, with 7 positions matching TRBD2. Germline V gene sequence: CDR1 ENHRY, CDR2 SYGVKD. This CDR3 has 16 residues. J lost 2 bases, V lost 4 bases, and 9 bases had no gene match. CDR3 loop: CAISAGGGSYTDTQYF. The CDR3 nucleotides read TGTGCCATCAGTGCGGGGGGAGGTTCGTACACAGATACGCAGTATTTT.

This clone is a singleton in its sample. The chain uses TRBV30 and TRBJ1-1; 7 nucleotides agree with TRBD1. J lost 6 bases, V lost 5 bases, and 3 bases had no gene match. The CDR3 is 11 residues long. In germline, CDR1 is GTSNPN, CDR2 SVGIG (reference sequence). CDR3 DNA sequence: TGTGCCTGGGCGAGGGGGCCTGAAGCTTTCTTT. This encodes CAWARGPEAFF.

The rearrangement joins TRBV3-1 (or the pseudogene TRBV3-2) to TRBJ1-6; D is perhaps TRBD1 (5 bases). Trimming cost V 3 bases and J 7 bases, with 7 bases left between them. The CDR3 contains 13 residues. Germline V gene sequence: CDR1 LGHDT, CDR2 YNNKEL (reference sequence). The CDR3 protein is CASSQTANSPLHF. The DNA of the CDR3 is TGTGCCAGCAGCCAGACAGCGAATTCACCCCTCCACTTT.

The J gene is TRBJ2-7, the V gene TRBV4-1, with D tentatively TRBD2 (6 bases). CDR3 size: 13 residues. V was shortened by 3 bases and J by 3 bases, with 9 bases between the two germline ends. Germline V gives CDR1 MGHRA, CDR2 YSYEKL. The CDR3 DNA reads TGCGCCAGCAGCCATAGCGGTAGCTACGAGCAGTACTTC. Encoded protein: CASSHSGSYEQYF.

The J gene is TRBJ1-5, the V gene TRBV2; TRBD1 matches 7 bases. Germline lookup yields CDR1 SNHLY and CDR2 FYNNEI. V lost 3 bases to trimming and J lost 5 bases; unmatched junction nucleotides: 1. This CDR3 comprises 13 residues. This CDR3 is CASSDRGYQPQHF. The CDR3 nucleotides read TGTGCCAGCAGTGACAGGGGGTATCAGCCCCAGCATTTT. The whole variable domain, filled in from reference TRBV2 and TRBJ1-5, reads EPEVTQTPSHQVTQMGQEVILRCVPISNHLYFYWYRQILGQKVEFLVSFYNNEISEKSEIFDDQFSVERPDGSNFTLKIRSTKLEDSAMYFCASSDRGYQPQHFGDGTRLSIL.

The V gene is TRBV5-1, the J gene TRBJ1-5, with 7 nucleotides matching TRBD1. Germline V gene sequence: CDR1 SGHRS, CDR2 YFSETQ. V trimming: 5 bases; J trimming: 0 bases; junction bases outside the gene matches: 5. CDR3 size: 15 residues. CDR3 amino acids: CASSLTGISNQPQHF. The CDR3 region has the DNA TGCGCCAGCAGTCTGACAGGGATTAGCAATCAGCCCCAGCATTTT.

This clone has a single count. The V and J genes are TRBV19 and TRBJ2-2, with TRBD2 as a possible D gene (6 bases). The germline V and J ends were trimmed by 5 bases and 6 bases, with 16 bases remaining between them. The germline CDR1 and CDR2 sequences are LNHDA and SQIVND (reference sequence). The CDR3 loop spans 15 amino acids. CDR3 protein: CASSFGAGTAGELFF. DNA of the CDR3: TGTGCCAGTAGTTTTGGTGCGGGGACTGCCGGGGAGCTGTTTTTT. Full variable domain (missing parts from reference TRBV19 and TRBJ2-2): DGGITQSPKYLFRKEGQNVTLSCEQNLNHDAMYWYRQDPGQGLRLIYYSQIVNDFQKGDIAEGYSVSREKKESFPLTVTSAQKNPTAFYLCASSFGAGTAGELFFGEGSRLTVL.

This clone was seen a few times. The chain combines TRBV18 with TRBJ2-7; a weak D match, TRBD1 (6 bases). This CDR3 is built from 16 residues. Looked up from germline, CDR1 is KGHSH and CDR2 is LQKENI. V dropped 4 bases and J dropped 7 bases, with 23 bases sitting between them. The CDR3 coding sequence is TGTGCCAGCTCACTGGGGGCCAGGGGACGGTCGAGTGAGCAGTACTTC. Its protein is CASSLGARGRSSEQYF.

This chain joins TRBV7-2 and TRBJ1-3, with 8 bases that match TRBD1. Germline V gene data show CDR1 as SGHTA and CDR2 as FQGNSA. This CDR3 has 16 residues. V was pared by 5 bases and J by 0 bases, with 6 bases of the junction left unmatched. The CDR3 DNA reads TGTGCCAGCAGCCCGAGACAGGGGTACTCTGGAAACACCATATATTTT. It translates to CASSPRQGYSGNTIYF.

The V call is TRBV5-4, the J call TRBJ1-1, with D unclear. This CDR3 has 12 amino acids. V was cut by 4 bases and J by 6 bases, with 10 bases left in between. Germline CDR1 SGHNT, CDR2 YYREEE (reference sequence). The CDR3 is CASSPAGAEAFF. For the CDR3, the DNA is TGTGCCAGCAGCCCGGCAGGTGCTGAAGCTTTCTTT.

This clone was counted only a few times. The V and J genes are TRBV29-1 and TRBJ1-2; D is possibly TRBD1 (6 bases). This CDR3 has 13 amino acids. V was pared by 1 base and J by 5 bases, with 11 bases between. Germline V gene lookup returns CDR1 SQVTM and CDR2 ANQGSEA. CDR3 DNA: TGCAGCGTTGAAGGTTGGGGGCGGTATGGCTACACCTTC. Translated: CSVEGWGRYGYTF.